This T cell receptor beta chain appears in the sequencing data of a study of blood T cell repertoires in COVID-19. Trimming shortened V by 8 bases and J by 8 bases, and 18 bases separated the two germline ends. This CDR3 comprises 14 residues. CDR1 and CDR2 from the germline V gene are LGHDT and YNNKEL (reference sequence). Repertoires were generated with immunoSEQ multiplex PCR, while TCRdb's copy carries only in-frame clones and drops some. The data contain 150,000 to 170,000 clones, approximately 81% of them singletons. The receptor comes from an older woman with COVID-19, enrolled during active disease. The chain uses TRBV3-1 (or the pseudogene TRBV3-2) and TRBJ1-4; TRBD1 might be the D (6 bases). The sample consisted of peripheral blood. The CDR3 protein is CASLLRGSGEKLFF. DNA for the CDR3: TGTGCCAGCCTACTAAGGGGGAGTGGCGAAAAACTGTTTTTT.